Sequencing of this T cell receptor (beta chain) was carried out in a study of identifying expanded T cells in peripheral blood. This CDR3 is 14 amino acids long. Germline V gene data show CDR1 as MRHNA and CDR2 as SNTAGT. V lost 4 bases and J lost 3; bases outside the gene matches: 0. This clone was found a few times. TCRdb's table, derived via immunoSEQ multiplex PCR, lists solely in-frame clones and lacks some. The profile covers around 91,000 clones, with about nine tenths appearing a single time and about 4% taken by the ten largest. No infections or other immune events were documented during collection.

Source material: blood. The J gene is TRBJ2-1, the V gene TRBV6-4, with 10 bases lining up with TRBD1. The clonotype comes from a person aged 18 to 70 in good health. CDR3 DNA: TGTGCCAGCAGTGGGACAGGGGGCTACAATGAGCAGTTCTTC. This encodes CASSGTGGYNEQFF.